The entry below gives a single T cell receptor beta chain sequence along with its context. Its target is not known. Trimming took off 6 bases at V and 2 bases at J, with 12 bases between the two ends. This CDR3 has 15 amino acids. Germline-derived CDR1 and CDR2 are SGHRS and YFSETQ. Sequencing was performed with immunoSEQ multiplex PCR; in TCRdb, only in-frame clones are kept and a portion is missing. The sample yields 150,000 to 180,000 clones, roughly nine tenths seen once. This sample stems from a study of T cell responses to AZD1222 COVID-19 vaccine. Overall study results and limits: White British ancestry dominated among donors, who included more females, and clonal diversity was possibly underestimated.

This clonotype originated in an adult in good health. This specimen was peripheral blood, taken on day 0 of MenACWY control vaccination. The rearrangement joins TRBV5-1 to TRBJ1-6; a possible D gene is TRBD1 (5 bases). This CDR3 reads CASTWGVTYNSPLHF. CDR3 bases: TGCGCCAGCACCTGGGGGGTAACCTATAATTCACCCCTCCACTTT.